Included here is one T cell receptor beta chain sequence, with context. This clonotype occurred a few times. What antigen it recognizes has not been identified. It has no much larger one-base neighbor in the sample; base qualities were not kept. The source of the sample is a study of CD8 T cells in ankylosing spondylitis (dated by TCRdb to between 2016 and 2019). Turning to the overall study: The study set out to find disease-linked TCR variants by profiling T cell receptor beta repertoires in ankylosing spondylitis patients and healthy donors. The full study cohort comprised some 27 ankylosing spondylitis patients and approximately 100 healthy donors. Peripheral blood samples were taken, and synovial fluid was additionally collected from ankylosing spondylitis patients.

The paper's findings and limits, for the study overall: Significant enrichment of the disease-linked clones was reported in matched synovial fluid samples from ankylosing spondylitis patients. In peripheral blood, the disease-linked clones were found at relatively low frequencies and had a CD8+ phenotype. Some motif variants had previously been reported in the synovial fluid and blood of reactive arthritis patients, which suggests shared mechanisms of disease initiation. A TCR beta motif made up of several highly homologous amino acid variants appeared to be characteristic of blood from ankylosing spondylitis patients.

V loses 4 bases at its end and J loses 5 bases; junction bases beyond the gene matches: 11. From its cysteine to its phenylalanine, the CDR3 spans 16 amino acids. The read is trimmed to its CDR3 DNA, 48 bases read in frame from base 1. CDR1 LGHDT and CDR2 YNNKEL are derived from the germline V gene (reference sequence). TCRdb records Illumina HiSeq 2500 as the sequencer. Quantitative 5'-RACE with molecular barcodes was used to prepare TCR beta libraries. In the source study's methods: Disease-linked TCR variants were identified with a new computational method built on a probabilistic model of VDJ rearrangement. TCRdb reanalyzed the raw reads on its own, using fastp at Q25 for trimming and MiXCR for clone calling, and kept in-frame beta chains. Each entry merges the rows of one CDR3 protein and shows their most common DNA and genes. The V and J calls, along with clone size, are taken from TCRdb and not from the paper's own processing. This sample comprises roughly 220,000 distinct CDR3 sequences, about 16% of them detected only once. Jointly, the top ten make up about 42% of the sample.

This receptor chain uses TRBV3-1 and TRBJ2-5; TRBD1 aligns with 9 central bases. The source is a male donor with ankylosing spondylitis. The sample taken for sequencing was blood, either unsorted or a sorted T cell fraction (not recorded which). The CDR3 loop reads CASSPFTTGGTETQYF. The nucleotides are TGTGCCAGCAGCCCGTTTACGACAGGGGGTACGGAGACCCAGTACTTC.